Each of the 2 T cell receptor beta chains below was sequenced from the same sample in a study of T-cell memory formation after mild COVID-19. TCRdb passed the 5' RACE reads through MiXCR, listing each CDR3 protein once. The table lists about 430,000 distinct CDR3 sequences, 20% to 30% of them singletons. Sample: PBMCs or a T cell subset sorted from them (not recorded which). The receptors originated from an adult woman who had mild COVID-19 (a few samples of this study predate the infection). Cell type and time point are not known.

This chain uses TRBV6-5 with TRBJ2-1; 8 positions agree with TRBD2. From germline, CDR1 is MNHEY and CDR2 SVGAGI. CDR3 length: 16 amino acids. Losses at the gene ends were 6 bases for V and 2 bases for J; bases not matched to a gene: 9. The CDR3 sequence: CASRQLAGLTYNEQFF. CDR3 DNA: TGTGCCAGCAGACAATTAGCGGGACTAACCTACAATGAGCAGTTCTTC.

This clonotype was seen a handful of times. The chain uses TRBV12-3 or TRBV12-4 and TRBJ2-2, with D possibly being TRBD1 (5 bases). The V gene lost 1 base and the J gene lost 3 bases, with 12 bases spanning the gap. The CDR3 has 16 amino acids. CDR3 in DNA: TGTGCCAGCAGTTTAGACGGTGACAGCCACACCGGGGAGCTGTTTTTT. Its translation: CASSLDGDSHTGELFF.